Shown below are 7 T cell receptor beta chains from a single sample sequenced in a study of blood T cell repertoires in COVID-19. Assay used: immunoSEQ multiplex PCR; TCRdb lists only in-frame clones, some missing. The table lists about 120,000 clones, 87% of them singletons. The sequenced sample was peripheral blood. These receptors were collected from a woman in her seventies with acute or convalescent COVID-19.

The CDR3, as DNA: TGTGCCAGCAGCCGAGGATCTACAGGGTCTGGAGAGACCCAGTACTTC. This encodes CASSRGSTGSGETQYF. The chain joins TRBV11-2 to TRBJ2-5; D is perhaps TRBD1 (6 bases). Trimming shortened V by 5 bases and J by 4 bases, and 20 bases separated the two germline ends. CDR1 and CDR2 from the germline V gene are SGHAT and FQNNGV. This CDR3 spans 16 amino acids.

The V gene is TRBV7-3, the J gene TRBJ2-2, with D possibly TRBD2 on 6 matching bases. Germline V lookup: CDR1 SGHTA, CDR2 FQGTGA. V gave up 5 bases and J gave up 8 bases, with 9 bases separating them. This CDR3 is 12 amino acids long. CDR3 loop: CASSPGVGELFF. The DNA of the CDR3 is TGTGCCAGCAGCCCGGGGGTAGGGGAGCTGTTTTTT.

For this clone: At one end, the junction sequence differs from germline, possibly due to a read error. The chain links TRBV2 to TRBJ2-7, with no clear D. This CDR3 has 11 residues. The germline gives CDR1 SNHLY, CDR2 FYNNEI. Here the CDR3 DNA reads TGTGCCAGCAGTGAGTTCGGTCTTCGAGGTTTC. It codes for CASSEFGLRGF. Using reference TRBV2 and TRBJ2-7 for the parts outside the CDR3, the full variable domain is EPEVTQTPSHQVTQMGQEVILRCVPISNHLYFYWYRQILGQKVEFLVSFYNNEISEKSEIFDDQFSVERPDGSNFTLKIRSTKLEDSAMYFCASSEFGLRGFGPGTRLTVT.

CDR3 sequence reads: CASSMWAGTNYGYTF. CDR3 nucleotides: TGTGCCAGTAGTATGTGGGCAGGTACTAACTATGGCTACACCTTC. The J gene is TRBJ1-2, the V gene TRBV19; D is ambiguous. In germline, CDR1 is LNHDA, CDR2 SQIVND (reference sequence). The CDR3 has 15 amino acids. Trimming cost V 3 bases and J 0 bases, with 11 bases left between them.

The CDR3 nucleotides are TGTGCCAGCAGTGATGGAAGAGGGCCTGGGGCCAACGTCCTGACTTTC. Amino acids: CASSDGRGPGANVLTF. This chain joins TRBV2 and TRBJ2-6; D is perhaps TRBD2 (5 bases). The V and J ends lost 3 bases and 2 bases respectively, with 11 bases between them. The CDR3 runs to 16 residues. Germline loops: CDR1 SNHLY, CDR2 FYNNEI. The complete variable domain, with remaining parts taken from reference TRBV2 and TRBJ2-6, reads EPEVTQTPSHQVTQMGQEVILRCVPISNHLYFYWYRQILGQKVEFLVSFYNNEISEKSEIFDDQFSVERPDGSNFTLKIRSTKLEDSAMYFCASSDGRGPGANVLTFGAGSRLTVL.

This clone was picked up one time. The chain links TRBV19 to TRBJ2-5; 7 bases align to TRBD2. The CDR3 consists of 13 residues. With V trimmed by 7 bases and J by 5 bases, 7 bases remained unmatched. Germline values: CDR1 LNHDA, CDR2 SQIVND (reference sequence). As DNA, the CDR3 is TGTGCCAGTAATCAGGGAGGGGTGGAGACCCAGTACTTC. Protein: CASNQGGVETQYF.

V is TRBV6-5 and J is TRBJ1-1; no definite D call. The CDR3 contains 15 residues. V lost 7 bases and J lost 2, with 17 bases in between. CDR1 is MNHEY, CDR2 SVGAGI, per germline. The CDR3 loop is CASTAEGGRNTEAFF. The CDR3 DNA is TGTGCCAGCACCGCGGAGGGCGGGAGAAACACTGAAGCTTTCTTT.